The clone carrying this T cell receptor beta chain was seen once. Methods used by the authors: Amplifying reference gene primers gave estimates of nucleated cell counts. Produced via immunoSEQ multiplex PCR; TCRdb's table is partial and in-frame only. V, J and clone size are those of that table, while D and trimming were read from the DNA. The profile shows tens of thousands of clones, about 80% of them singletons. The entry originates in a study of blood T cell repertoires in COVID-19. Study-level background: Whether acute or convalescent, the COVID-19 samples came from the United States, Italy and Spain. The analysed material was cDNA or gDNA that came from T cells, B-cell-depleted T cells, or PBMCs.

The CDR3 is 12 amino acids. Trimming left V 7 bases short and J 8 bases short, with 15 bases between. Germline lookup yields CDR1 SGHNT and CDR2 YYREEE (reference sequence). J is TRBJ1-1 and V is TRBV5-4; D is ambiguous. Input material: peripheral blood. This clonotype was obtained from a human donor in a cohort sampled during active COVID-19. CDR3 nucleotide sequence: TGTGCCAGCGCCCCCTTGGGCGGGGAAGCTTTCTTT. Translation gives CASAPLGGEAFF.